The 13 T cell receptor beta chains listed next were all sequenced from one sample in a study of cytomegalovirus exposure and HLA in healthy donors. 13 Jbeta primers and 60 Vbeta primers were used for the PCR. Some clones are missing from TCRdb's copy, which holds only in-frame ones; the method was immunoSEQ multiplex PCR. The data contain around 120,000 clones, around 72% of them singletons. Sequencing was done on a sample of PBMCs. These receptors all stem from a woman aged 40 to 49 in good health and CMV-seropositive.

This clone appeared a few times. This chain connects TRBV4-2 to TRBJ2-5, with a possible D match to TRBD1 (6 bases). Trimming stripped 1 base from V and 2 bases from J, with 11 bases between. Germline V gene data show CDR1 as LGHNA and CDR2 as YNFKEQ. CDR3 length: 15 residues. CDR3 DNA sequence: TGTGCCAGCAGCCAAGCCGCCAGGGGACAAGAGACCCAGTACTTC. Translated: CASSQAARGQETQYF.

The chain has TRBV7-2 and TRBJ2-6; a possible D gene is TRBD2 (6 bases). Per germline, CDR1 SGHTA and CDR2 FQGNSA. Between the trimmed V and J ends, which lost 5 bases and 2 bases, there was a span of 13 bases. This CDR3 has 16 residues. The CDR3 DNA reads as TGTGCCAGCAGCCCAAGAGGCGGGGCTGGGGCCAACGTCCTGACTTTC. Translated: CASSPRGGAGANVLTF.

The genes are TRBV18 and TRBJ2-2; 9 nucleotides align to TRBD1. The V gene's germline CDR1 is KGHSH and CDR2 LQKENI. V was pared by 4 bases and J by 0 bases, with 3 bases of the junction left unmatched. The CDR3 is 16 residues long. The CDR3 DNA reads TGTGCCAGCTCACTGGACAGGGGACCGAACACCGGGGAGCTGTTTTTT. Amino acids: CASSLDRGPNTGELFF. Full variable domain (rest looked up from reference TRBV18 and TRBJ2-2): NAGVMQNPRHLVRRRGQEARLRCSPMKGHSHVYWYRQLPEEGLKFMVYLQKENIIDESGMPKERFSAEFPKEGPSILRIQQVVRGDSAAYFCASSLDRGPNTGELFFGEGSRLTVL.

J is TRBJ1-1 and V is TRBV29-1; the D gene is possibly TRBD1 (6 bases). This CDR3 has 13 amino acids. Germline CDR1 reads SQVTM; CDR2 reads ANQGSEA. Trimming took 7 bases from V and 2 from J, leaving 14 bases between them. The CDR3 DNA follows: TGCAGCGCCCGGACAGTATTAAACACTGAAGCTTTCTTT. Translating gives CSARTVLNTEAFF.

The CDR3 sequence: CAIRDGGRLETQYF. CDR3 nucleotides: TGTGCCATCCGGGACGGGGGGCGCTTAGAGACCCAGTACTTC. This chain connects TRBV6-1 to TRBJ2-5, with D perhaps matching TRBD2 (7 bases). The germline V and J ends were trimmed by 10 bases and 4 bases, with 19 bases remaining between them. Germline CDR1 is MNHNS and CDR2 is SASEGT. CDR3 length equals 14 residues.

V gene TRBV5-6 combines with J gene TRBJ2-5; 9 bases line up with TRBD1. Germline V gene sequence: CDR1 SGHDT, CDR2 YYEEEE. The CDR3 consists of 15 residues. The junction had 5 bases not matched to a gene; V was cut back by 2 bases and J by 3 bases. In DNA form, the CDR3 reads TGTGCCAGCAGCTTCTCTGGGACAGGGAAAGAGACCCAGTACTTC. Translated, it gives CASSFSGTGKETQYF.

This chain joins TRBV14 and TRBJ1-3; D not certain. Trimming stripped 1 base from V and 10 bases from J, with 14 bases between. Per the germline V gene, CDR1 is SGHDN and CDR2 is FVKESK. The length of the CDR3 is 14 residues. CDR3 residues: CASSQVRRVETIYF. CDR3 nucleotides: TGTGCCAGCAGCCAAGTACGACGGGTCGAGACCATATATTTT.

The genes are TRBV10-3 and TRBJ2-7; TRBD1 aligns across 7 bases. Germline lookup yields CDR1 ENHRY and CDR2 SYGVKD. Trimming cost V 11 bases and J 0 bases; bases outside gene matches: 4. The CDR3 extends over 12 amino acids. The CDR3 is CALRDSSYEQYF. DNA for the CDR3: TGTGCCCTCCGGGACAGCTCCTACGAGCAGTACTTC.

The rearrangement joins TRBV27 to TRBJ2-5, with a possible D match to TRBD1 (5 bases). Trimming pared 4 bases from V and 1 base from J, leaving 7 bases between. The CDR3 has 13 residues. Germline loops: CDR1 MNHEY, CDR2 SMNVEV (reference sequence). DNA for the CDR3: TGTGCCAGCAGTTACAGGATCCAAGAGACCCAGTACTTC. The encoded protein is CASSYRIQETQYF.

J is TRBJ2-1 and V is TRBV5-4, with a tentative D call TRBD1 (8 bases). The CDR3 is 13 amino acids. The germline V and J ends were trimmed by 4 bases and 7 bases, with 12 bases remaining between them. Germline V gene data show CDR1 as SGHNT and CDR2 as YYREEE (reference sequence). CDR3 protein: CASSLQGGNEQFF. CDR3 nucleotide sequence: TGTGCCAGCAGCCTACAGGGGGGGAATGAGCAGTTCTTC.

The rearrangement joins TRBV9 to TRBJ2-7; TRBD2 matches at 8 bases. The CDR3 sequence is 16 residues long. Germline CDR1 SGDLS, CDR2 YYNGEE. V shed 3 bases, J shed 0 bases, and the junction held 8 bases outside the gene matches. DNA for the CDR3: TGTGCCAGCAGCGGGGGGGCGGGGGGCTACTCCTACGAGCAGTACTTC. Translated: CASSGGAGGYSYEQYF.

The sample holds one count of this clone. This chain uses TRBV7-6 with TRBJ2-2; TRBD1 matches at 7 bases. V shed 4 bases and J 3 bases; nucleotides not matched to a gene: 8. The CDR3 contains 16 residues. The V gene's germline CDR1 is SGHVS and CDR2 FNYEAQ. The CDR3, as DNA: TGTGCCAGCAGCTCGATCCAAGGGGGCGACACCGGGGAGCTGTTTTTT. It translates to CASSSIQGGDTGELFF.

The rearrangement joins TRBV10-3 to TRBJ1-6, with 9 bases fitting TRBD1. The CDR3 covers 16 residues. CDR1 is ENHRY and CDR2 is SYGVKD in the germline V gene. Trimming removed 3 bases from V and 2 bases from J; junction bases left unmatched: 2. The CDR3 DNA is TGTGCCATCAGTGAACAGGGGGCAGCCTATAATTCACCCCTCCACTTT. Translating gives CAISEQGAAYNSPLHF.